The sample holds many counts of the clone carrying this T cell receptor (beta chain). Genomic DNA served as template for TCR beta VDJ and CDR3 profiling. TCRdb reprocessed the reads via MiXCR and lists one record per CDR3 protein. The sample has about 220,000 distinct CDR3 sequences; about 37% are singletons. This sample was included in a study of CD8+CD57+ T cells in acquired aplastic anemia. The germline V gene has CDR1 DFQATT and CDR2 SNEGSKA (reference sequence). Deletions cut 2 bases from V and 6 bases from J, with 10 bases between. The CDR3 covers 12 residues. This chain joins TRBV20-1 and TRBJ1-2; tentative D call: TRBD1 (5 bases). The sequence came from a human donor in good health, serving as a control. Sequenced: sorted CD4+, CD8+, or CD8+CD57+ T cells (not recorded which) from PBMCs. This CDR3 is CSARSQGDGYTF. CDR3 in DNA: TGCAGTGCTAGATCTCAGGGAGATGGCTACACCTTC.